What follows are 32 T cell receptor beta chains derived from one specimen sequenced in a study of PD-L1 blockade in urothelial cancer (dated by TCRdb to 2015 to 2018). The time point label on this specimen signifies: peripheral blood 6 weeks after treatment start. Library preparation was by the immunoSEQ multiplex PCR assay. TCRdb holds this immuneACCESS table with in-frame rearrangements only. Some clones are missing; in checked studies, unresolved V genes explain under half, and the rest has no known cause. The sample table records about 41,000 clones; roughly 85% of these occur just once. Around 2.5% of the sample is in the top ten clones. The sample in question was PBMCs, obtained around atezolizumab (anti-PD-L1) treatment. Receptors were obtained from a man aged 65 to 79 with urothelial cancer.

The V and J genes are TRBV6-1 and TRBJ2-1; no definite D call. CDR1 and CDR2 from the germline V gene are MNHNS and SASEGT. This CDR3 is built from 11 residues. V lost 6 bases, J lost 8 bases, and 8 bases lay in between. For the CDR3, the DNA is TGTGCCAGCAGCCCGTCCTATGAGCAGTTCTTC. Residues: CASSPSYEQFF.

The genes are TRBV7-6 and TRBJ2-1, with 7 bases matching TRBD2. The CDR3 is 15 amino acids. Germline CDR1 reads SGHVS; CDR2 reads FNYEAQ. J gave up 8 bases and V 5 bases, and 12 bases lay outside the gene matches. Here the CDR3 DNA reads TGTGCCAGCAGCCCCGCCGGACTAGGGTTGCATGAGCAGTTCTTC. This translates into CASSPAGLGLHEQFF.

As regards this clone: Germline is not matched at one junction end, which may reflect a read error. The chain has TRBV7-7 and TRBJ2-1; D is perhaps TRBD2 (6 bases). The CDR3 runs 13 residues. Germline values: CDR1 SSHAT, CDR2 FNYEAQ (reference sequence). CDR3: CASSLAPGGEQFF. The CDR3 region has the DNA TGTGCTAGCAGCTTAGCGCCCGGGGGTGAGCAGTTCTTC.

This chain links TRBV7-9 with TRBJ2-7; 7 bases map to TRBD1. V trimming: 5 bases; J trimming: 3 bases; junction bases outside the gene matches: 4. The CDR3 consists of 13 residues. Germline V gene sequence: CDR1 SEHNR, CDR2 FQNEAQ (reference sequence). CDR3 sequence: CASSTRDSYEQYF. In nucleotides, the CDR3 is TGTGCCAGCAGCACCCGGGACAGCTACGAGCAGTACTTC.

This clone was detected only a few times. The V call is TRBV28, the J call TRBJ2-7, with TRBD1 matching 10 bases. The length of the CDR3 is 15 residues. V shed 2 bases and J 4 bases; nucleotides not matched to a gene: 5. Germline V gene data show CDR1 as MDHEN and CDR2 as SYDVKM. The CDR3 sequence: CASSLVGDRGYEQYF. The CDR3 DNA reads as TGTGCCAGCAGTTTAGTGGGGGACAGGGGATACGAGCAGTACTTC.

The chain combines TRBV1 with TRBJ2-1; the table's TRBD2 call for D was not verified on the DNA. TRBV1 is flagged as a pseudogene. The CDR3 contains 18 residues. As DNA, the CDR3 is TGCACCAGCAGCCCCAAGAAATGGAGGGAGGGCCCTCACAATGAGCAGTTCTTC. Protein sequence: CTSSPKKWREGPHNEQFF.

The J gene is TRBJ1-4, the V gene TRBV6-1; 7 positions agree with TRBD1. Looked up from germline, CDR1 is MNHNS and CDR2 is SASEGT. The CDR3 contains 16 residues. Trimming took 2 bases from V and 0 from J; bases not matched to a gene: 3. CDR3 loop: CASSESGQATNEKLFF. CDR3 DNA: TGTGCCAGCAGTGAATCTGGACAGGCAACTAATGAAAAACTGTTTTTT.

CDR3 sequence (DNA): TGTGCCAGCAGCTTGGGGCAGGGGCCCTACGGCTACACCTTC. Its translation: CASSLGQGPYGYTF. V gene TRBV5-4 combines with J gene TRBJ1-2, with D tentatively TRBD1 (6 bases). The germline CDR1 and CDR2 sequences are SGHNT and YYREEE (reference sequence). The CDR3 has 14 amino acids. Trimming cost V 0 bases and J 8 bases, with 14 bases left between them.

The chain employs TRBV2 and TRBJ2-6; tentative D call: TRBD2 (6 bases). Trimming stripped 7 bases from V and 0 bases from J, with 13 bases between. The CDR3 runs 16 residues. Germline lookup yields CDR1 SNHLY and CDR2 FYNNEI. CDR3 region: CASTFDGSSGANVLTF. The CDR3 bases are TGTGCCAGCACTTTCGACGGGAGCTCTGGGGCCAACGTCCTGACTTTC. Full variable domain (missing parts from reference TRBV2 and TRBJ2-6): EPEVTQTPSHQVTQMGQEVILRCVPISNHLYFYWYRQILGQKVEFLVSFYNNEISEKSEIFDDQFSVERPDGSNFTLKIRSTKLEDSAMYFCASTFDGSSGANVLTFGAGSRLTVL.

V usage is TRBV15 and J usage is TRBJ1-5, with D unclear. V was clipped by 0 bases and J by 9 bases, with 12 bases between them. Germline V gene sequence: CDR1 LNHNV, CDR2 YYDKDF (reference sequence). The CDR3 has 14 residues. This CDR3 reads CATSREGGALPQHF. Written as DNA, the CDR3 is TGTGCCACCAGCAGAGAAGGAGGTGCATTGCCCCAGCATTTT.

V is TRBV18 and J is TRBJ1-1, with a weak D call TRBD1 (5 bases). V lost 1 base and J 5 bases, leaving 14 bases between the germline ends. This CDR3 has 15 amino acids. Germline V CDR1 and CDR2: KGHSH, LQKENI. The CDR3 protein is CASSPQAFQGTEAFF. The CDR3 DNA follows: TGTGCCAGCTCACCACAGGCCTTTCAGGGTACTGAAGCTTTCTTT.

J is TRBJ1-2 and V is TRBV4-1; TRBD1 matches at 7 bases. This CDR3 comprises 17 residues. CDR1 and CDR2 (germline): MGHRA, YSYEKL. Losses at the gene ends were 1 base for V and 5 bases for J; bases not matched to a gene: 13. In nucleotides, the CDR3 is TGCGCCAGCAGCCAAGTTATCCCGAAACAGGGGTGGTATGGCTACACCTTC. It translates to CASSQVIPKQGWYGYTF.

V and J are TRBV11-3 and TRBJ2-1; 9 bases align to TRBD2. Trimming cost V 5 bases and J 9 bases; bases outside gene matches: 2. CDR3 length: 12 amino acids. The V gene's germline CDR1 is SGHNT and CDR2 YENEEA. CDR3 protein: CASSGGLAEQFF. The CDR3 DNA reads TGTGCCAGCAGCGGGGGACTAGCTGAGCAGTTCTTC.

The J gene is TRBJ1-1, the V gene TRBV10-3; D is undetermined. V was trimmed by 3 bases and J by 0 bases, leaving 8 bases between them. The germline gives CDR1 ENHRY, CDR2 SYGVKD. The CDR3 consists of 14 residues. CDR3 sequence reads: CAISDKTLNTEAFF. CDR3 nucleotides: TGTGCCATCAGTGATAAAACTTTGAACACTGAAGCTTTCTTT.

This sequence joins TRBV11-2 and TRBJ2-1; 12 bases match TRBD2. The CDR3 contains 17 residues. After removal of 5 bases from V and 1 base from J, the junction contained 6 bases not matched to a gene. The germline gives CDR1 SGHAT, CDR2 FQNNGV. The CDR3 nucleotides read TGTGCCAGCAGCCAGACTAGCGGGAGTTTGTCCTACAATGAGCAGTTCTTC. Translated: CASSQTSGSLSYNEQFF.

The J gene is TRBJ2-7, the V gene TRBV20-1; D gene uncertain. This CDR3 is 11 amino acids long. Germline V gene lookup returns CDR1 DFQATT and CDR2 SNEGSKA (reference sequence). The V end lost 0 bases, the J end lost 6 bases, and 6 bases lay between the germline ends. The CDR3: CSARDPVEQYF. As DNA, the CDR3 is TGCAGTGCTAGAGATCCTGTCGAGCAGTACTTC.

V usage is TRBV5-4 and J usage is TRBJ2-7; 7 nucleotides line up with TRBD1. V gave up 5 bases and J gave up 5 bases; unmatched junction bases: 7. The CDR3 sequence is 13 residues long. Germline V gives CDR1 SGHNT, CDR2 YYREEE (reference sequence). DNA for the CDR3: TGTGCCAGCAGTTCGACAGGGTGGGACGAGCAGTACTTC. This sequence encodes CASSSTGWDEQYF.

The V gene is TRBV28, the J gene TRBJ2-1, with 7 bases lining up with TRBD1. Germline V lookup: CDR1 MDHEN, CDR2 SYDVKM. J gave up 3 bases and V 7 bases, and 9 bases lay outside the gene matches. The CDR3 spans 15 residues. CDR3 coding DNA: TGTGCCAGCATTCCCGGGACAGCCGGCTACAATGAGCAGTTCTTC. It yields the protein CASIPGTAGYNEQFF.

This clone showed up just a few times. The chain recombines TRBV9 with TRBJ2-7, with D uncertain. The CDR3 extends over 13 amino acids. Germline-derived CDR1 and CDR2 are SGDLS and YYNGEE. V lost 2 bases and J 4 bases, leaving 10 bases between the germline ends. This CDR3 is CASSVAAGYEQYF. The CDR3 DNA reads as TGTGCCAGCAGCGTTGCCGCAGGATACGAGCAGTACTTC.

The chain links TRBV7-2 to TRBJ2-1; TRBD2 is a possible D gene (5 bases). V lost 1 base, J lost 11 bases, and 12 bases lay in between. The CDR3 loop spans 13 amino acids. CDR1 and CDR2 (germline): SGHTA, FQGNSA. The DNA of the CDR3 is TGTGCCAGCAGCTTAGTGGGATTAGCGAAGCAGTTCTTC. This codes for CASSLVGLAKQFF.

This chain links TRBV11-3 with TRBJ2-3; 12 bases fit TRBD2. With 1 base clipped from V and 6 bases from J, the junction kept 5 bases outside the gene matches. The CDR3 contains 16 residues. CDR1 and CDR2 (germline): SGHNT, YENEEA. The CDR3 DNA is TGTGCCAGCAGCTTAGGAGCGCTAGCGGGAGGGGATACGCAGTATTTT. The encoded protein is CASSLGALAGGDTQYF.

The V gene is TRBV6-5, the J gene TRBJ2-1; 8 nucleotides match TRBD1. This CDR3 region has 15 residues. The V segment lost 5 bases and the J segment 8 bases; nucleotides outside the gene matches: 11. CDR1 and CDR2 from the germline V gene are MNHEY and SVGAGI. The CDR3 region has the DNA TGTGCCAGCAGTAGAACCGGGACAGGAATCGATGAGCAGTTCTTC. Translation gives CASSRTGTGIDEQFF.

CDR3 loop: CASSHDGVGGFFLGQYGYTF. The CDR3 region has the DNA TGTGCCAGCAGTCACGACGGGGTCGGGGGTTTCTTCCTCGGGCAATATGGCTACACCTTC. This chain joins TRBV28 and TRBJ1-2; tentative D call: TRBD1 (5 bases). This CDR3 region has 20 residues. From germline, CDR1 is MDHEN and CDR2 SYDVKM. V lost 5 bases and J lost 5, with 33 bases in between.

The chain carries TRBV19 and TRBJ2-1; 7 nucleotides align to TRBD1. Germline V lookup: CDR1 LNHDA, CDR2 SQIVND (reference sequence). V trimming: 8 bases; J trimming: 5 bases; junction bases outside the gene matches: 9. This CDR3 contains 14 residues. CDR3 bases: TGTGCCAGTTCGATACAGGGGCTCGACAATGAGCAGTTCTTC. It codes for CASSIQGLDNEQFF.

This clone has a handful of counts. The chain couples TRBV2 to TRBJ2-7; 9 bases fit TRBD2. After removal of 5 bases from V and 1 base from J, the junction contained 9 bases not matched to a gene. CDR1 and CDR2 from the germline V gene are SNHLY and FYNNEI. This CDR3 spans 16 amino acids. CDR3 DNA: TGTGCCAGCAGTAGCGGGAGGTCCCTAGTGTCCTACGAGCAGTACTTC. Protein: CASSSGRSLVSYEQYF.

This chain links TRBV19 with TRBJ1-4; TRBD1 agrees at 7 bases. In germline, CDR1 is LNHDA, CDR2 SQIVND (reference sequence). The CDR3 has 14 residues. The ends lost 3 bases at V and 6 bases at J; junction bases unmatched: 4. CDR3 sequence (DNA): TGTGCCAGTAGTATGGGGGACAGTTATGAAAAACTGTTTTTT. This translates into CASSMGDSYEKLFF.

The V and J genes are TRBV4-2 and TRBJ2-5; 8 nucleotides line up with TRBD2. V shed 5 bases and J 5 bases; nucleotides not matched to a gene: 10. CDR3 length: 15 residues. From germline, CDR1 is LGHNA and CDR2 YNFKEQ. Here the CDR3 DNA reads TGTGCCAGCAGCTCTGGGACTAGAAATAGGGAGACCCAGTACTTC. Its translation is CASSSGTRNRETQYF.

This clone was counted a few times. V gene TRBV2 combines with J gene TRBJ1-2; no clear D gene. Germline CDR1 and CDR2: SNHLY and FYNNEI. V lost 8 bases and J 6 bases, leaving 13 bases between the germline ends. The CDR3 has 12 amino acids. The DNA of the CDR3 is TGTGCCAGCCCGGGGAGGGATAATGGCTACACCTTC. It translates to CASPGRDNGYTF.

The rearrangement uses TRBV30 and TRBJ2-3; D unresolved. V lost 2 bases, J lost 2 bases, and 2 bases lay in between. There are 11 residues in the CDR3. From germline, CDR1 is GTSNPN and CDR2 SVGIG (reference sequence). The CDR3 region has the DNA TGTGCCTGGAGTCACACAGATACGCAGTATTTT. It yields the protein CAWSHTDTQYF.

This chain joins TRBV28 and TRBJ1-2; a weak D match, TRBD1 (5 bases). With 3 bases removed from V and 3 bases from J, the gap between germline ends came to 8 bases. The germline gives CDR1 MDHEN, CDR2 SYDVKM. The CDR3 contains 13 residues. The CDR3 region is CASSFQGYYGYTF. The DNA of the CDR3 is TGTGCCAGCAGTTTTCAGGGATACTATGGCTACACCTTC.

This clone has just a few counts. The CDR3 spells CASTGDRNQPQHF. The CDR3 DNA reads TGTGCCAGCACCGGGGACAGGAATCAGCCCCAGCATTTT. The V and J genes are TRBV2 and TRBJ1-5; 8 bases match TRBD1. The V gene end was trimmed by 7 bases and the J gene end by 4 bases; junction bases not matched to a gene: 3. The CDR3 extends over 13 amino acids. The germline V gene encodes CDR1 SNHLY and CDR2 FYNNEI.

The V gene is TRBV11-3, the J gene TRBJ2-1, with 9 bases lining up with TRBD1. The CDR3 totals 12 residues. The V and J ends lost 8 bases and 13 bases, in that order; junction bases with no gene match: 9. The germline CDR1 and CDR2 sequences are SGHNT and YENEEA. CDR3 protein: CASSDRGTHQFF. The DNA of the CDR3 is TGTGCCAGCTCAGACAGGGGGACGCACCAGTTCTTC. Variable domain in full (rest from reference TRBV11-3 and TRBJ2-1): EAGVVQSPRYKIIEKKQPVAFWCNPISGHNTLYWYLQNLGQGPELLIRYENEEAVDDSQLPKDRFSAERLKGVDSTLKIQPAELGDSAVYLCASSDRGTHQFFGPGTRLTVL.